These T cell receptor beta chains were read from a single sample in a study of blood T cell repertoires in COVID-19. The table came from immunoSEQ multiplex PCR; TCRdb's copy has only in-frame clones and leaves some out. The data show some 150,000 clones, with approximately 81% seen just once and more than 0.85% held by the top ten. The sample taken for sequencing was peripheral blood. Receptors originate from a man aged 35 to 55 with acute or convalescent COVID-19. Each CDR3 is given with its conserved first and last residue. The D gene is left open where the match is weak. For some rows the clone size is stated as once, few or many, or as a class when expanded; others skip it.

>TRBV6-5|TRBJ2-7|NA|NA
TGTGCCAGCAGGGGACATCTTGGTGGTTACGAGCAGTACTTC
CASRGHLGGYEQYF
>TRBV5-4|TRBJ1-6|NA|NA
TGTGCCAGCAGCTTGGAAAGAGGGTTTAATTCACCCCTCCACTTT
CASSLERGFNSPLHF
>TRBV9|TRBJ1-3|TRBD1|once
TGTGCCAGCAGAGGGACAGGGGAGGCTGGAAACACCATATATTTT
CASRGTGEAGNTIYF
>TRBV19|TRBJ1-6|TRBD1|NA
TGTGCCAGTAGTCCCTGGACAGGGGATAATTCACCCCTCCACTTT
CASSPWTGDNSPLHF
>TRBV5-4|TRBJ2-1|TRBD2|few
TGTGCCAGCAGCTTAAGCGGGGGGGCCTACAATGAGCAGTTCTTC
CASSLSGGAYNEQFF
>TRBV12-3/TRBV12-4|TRBJ2-7|NA|once
TGTGCCAGCAGTTTTGAGACCTACGAGCAGTACTTC
CASSFETYEQYF
>TRBV11-2|TRBJ2-7|TRBD2|NA
TGTGCCAGCAGCTTAGGTGCTAGCGGGGGATATTACGAGCAGTACTTC
CASSLGASGGYYEQYF
>TRBV12-3/TRBV12-4|TRBJ1-4|NA|NA
TGTGCCAGCAGGCCGGACAGTGGAAAACTGTTTTTT
CASRPDSGKLFF
>TRBV9|TRBJ2-3|TRBD2|NA
TGTGCCAGCAGCCCGTGGGGGGGGGACACAGATACGCAGTATTTT
CASSPWGGDTDTQYF
>TRBV7-2|TRBJ2-7|NA|NA
TGTGCCAGCAGCTCTAGTCGGGTGGGCTACGAGCAGTACTTC
CASSSSRVGYEQYF
>TRBV5-1|TRBJ1-2|NA|NA
TGCGCCAGCAGCTTGTATGGGGGCGCGGACTATGGCTACACCTTC
CASSLYGGADYGYTF
>TRBV5-1|TRBJ2-1|NA|NA
TGCGCCAGCAGCCCGGGAGGGGGCTTCTACAATGAGCAGTTCTTC
CASSPGGGFYNEQFF
>TRBV11-2|TRBJ2-5|TRBD1|NA
TGTGCCAGCAGCCGCGGACAGGGGAGGAAAGAGACCCAGTACTTC
CASSRGQGRKETQYF
>TRBV10-2|TRBJ1-1|NA|NA
TGCGCCAGCAGCCCGGGCACTGAAGCTTTCTTT
CASSPGTEAFF
>TRBV6-6|TRBJ1-1|NA|NA
TGTGCCAGCGTCGAGGTGATGGCCACTGAAGCTTTCTTT
CASVEVMATEAFF
>TRBV9|TRBJ2-3|NA|NA
TGTGCCAGCAGCGTAGGACAGACAAGCACAGATACGCAGTATTTT
CASSVGQTSTDTQYF
>TRBV7-2|TRBJ1-1|NA|once
TGTGCCAGCAGCTTAGCCCAGAATACAGGGGAAGCTTTCTTT
CASSLAQNTGEAFF
>TRBV24-1|TRBJ1-5|NA|NA
TGTGCCACCTGGGGGGTGGGTAGCAATCAGCCCCAGCATTTT
CATWGVGSNQPQHF
>TRBV5-4|TRBJ1-4|NA|NA
TGTGCCAGCAGCCCGGGGGGTACAACTAATGAAAAACTGTTTTTT
CASSPGGTTNEKLFF
>TRBV19|TRBJ1-2|NA|few
TGTGCCAGTAAACCGCAGGGCTATGGCTACACCTTC
CASKPQGYGYTF
>TRBV9|TRBJ2-7|NA|NA
TGTGCCAGCAGCCCCCGTGGCCTAGAGGACTACGAGCAGTACTTC
CASSPRGLEDYEQYF
>TRBV5-5|TRBJ2-7|NA|few
TGTGCCAGCAGCTTGGACATTCCATACGAGCAGTACTTC
CASSLDIPYEQYF
>TRBV5-4|TRBJ1-1|TRBD1|NA
TGTGCCAGCAGCTTACAGGGGCTGGGTGGTGCTTTCTTT
CASSLQGLGGAFF
>TRBV29-1|TRBJ1-4|NA|NA
TGCAGCGCCAAACAGGGTTCTAATGAAAAACTGTTTTTT
CSAKQGSNEKLFF
>TRBV30|TRBJ2-7|NA|NA
TGTGCCTGGAGTACAGGTAGTGAGCAGTACTTC
CAWSTGSEQYF
>TRBV5-5|TRBJ1-2|NA|few
TGTGCCAGCAGCTTCAGTCAGGCCCTCTTTGGCTACACCTTC
CASSFSQALFGYTF
>TRBV10-1|TRBJ2-1|NA|NA
TGCGCCAGCAGTGAAAGACAGCCCAGCTCCTACAATGAGCAGTTCTTC
CASSERQPSSYNEQFF
>TRBV30|TRBJ1-5|NA|once
TGTGCCTGGAGTCGGGGTCTCCCCCCCCAGCCCCAGCATTTT
CAWSRGLPPQPQHF
>TRBV28|TRBJ1-2|TRBD1|NA
TGTGCCAGCAGTCCGACCCAGGGGACAGCCAACTATGGCTACACCTTC
CASSPTQGTANYGYTF
>TRBV19|TRBJ1-4|NA|NA
TGTGCCAGTAGTATTGAGCATCTCGGGTTAACTAATGAAAAACTGTTTTTT
CASSIEHLGLTNEKLFF
>TRBV9|TRBJ2-5|TRBD2|NA
TGTGCCAGCAGCCCATCGGGGGGGCAAGAGACCCAGTACTTC
CASSPSGGQETQYF
>TRBV7-2|TRBJ2-1|NA|once
TGTGCCAGCAGCTTAGCCGGGACTCTTATCTACAATGAGCAGTTCTTC
CASSLAGTLIYNEQFF
>TRBV4-2|TRBJ2-7|NA|few
TGTGCCAGCAGCCAGGGGCCGTTCTCCTACGAGCAGTACTTC
CASSQGPFSYEQYF
>TRBV5-6|TRBJ2-2|TRBD1|NA
TGTGCCAGCAGTCATCGGACAGGGGGCGCTTACACCGGGGAGCTGTTTTTT
CASSHRTGGAYTGELFF
>TRBV10-3|TRBJ2-5|NA|NA
TGTGCCATCAGTCGCGGGACAGATCAAGAGACCCAGTACTTC
CAISRGTDQETQYF
>TRBV27|TRBJ1-2|TRBD1|NA
TGTGCCAGCAGTCCGGGACAGATAACGAACTCTGGCTACACCTTC
CASSPGQITNSGYTF
>TRBV18|TRBJ1-1|TRBD1|NA
TGTGCCAGCTCCCTCGGGACAGGGGGCGAGGACACTGAAGCTTTCTTT
CASSLGTGGEDTEAFF
>TRBV10-3|TRBJ2-5|TRBD2|NA
TGTGCCATCAGTGAATCTAGCGGGGGCCTCCAAGAGACCCAGTACTTC
CAISESSGGLQETQYF
>TRBV28|TRBJ1-2|NA|NA
TGTGCCAGCATCTCACAGGGAGAGAGGGGTGGCTACACCTTC
CASISQGERGGYTF
>TRBV10-2|TRBJ1-2|NA|few
TGCGCCAGCAGTGATAGGGGTCCGGAGGGCTACACCTTC
CASSDRGPEGYTF
>TRBV19|TRBJ1-1|NA|few
TGTGCCAGTAGGGACAGTTCCCGCATGAACACTGAAGCTTTCTTT
CASRDSSRMNTEAFF
>TRBV4-3|TRBJ2-7|NA|NA
TGCGCCAGCAGCCAAACAGGGAATTCCTACGAGCAGTACTTC
CASSQTGNSYEQYF
>TRBV2|TRBJ1-1|NA|NA
TGTGCCAGACACCAGGGGAGACTGAACACTGAAGCTTTCTTT
CARHQGRLNTEAFF
>TRBV30|TRBJ1-5|NA|NA
TGTGCCTGGAGTGTTGGTAGGGGGAATCAGCCCCAGCATTTT
CAWSVGRGNQPQHF
>TRBV6-2/TRBV6-3|TRBJ1-4|NA|few
TGTGCCAGCAGTCATAGGACAGACGGAGCAACTAATGAAAAACTGTTTTTT
CASSHRTDGATNEKLFF
>TRBV18|TRBJ2-1|NA|NA
TGTGCCAGCTCACCAGCGGGGAAAAATGAGCAGTTCTTC
CASSPAGKNEQFF